These T cell receptor beta chains were read from a single sample in a study of metastatic and nonmetastatic thyroid tumors. TCRdb re-processed the PCR reads through MiXCR. The data contain roughly 4,500 clones, less than 45% of them singletons. Input material: tumor tissue. Receptors were obtained from a male donor with papillary thyroid cancer or a benign thyroid nodule (not recorded which). Some clones in this sample may be carry-over from other donors' samples. The CDR3 runs from the conserved cysteine through the conserved F or W. D genes are given only for firm matches. Clone sizes are given selectively: once, few, many, or a class where the clone is expanded.

j_gene,abundance,v_gene,d_gene,CDR3nt,CDR3aa
TRBJ1-5,.,TRBV28,.,TGTGCCGGAGGAGGGGGGGGCGCCTATCAGCCCCAGCATTTT,CAGGGGGAYQPQHF
TRBJ2-2,.,TRBV27,TRBD2,TGTGCCAGCAGTTTTTACCCCAGGACTAGAACCGGGGAGCTGTTTTTT,CASSFYPRTRTGELFF
TRBJ1-6,few,TRBV19,.,TGTGCCAGTAGTATAGTGGCCACTTCACCCCTCCACTTT,CASSIVATSPLHF
TRBJ2-2,.,TRBV12-3/TRBV12-4,TRBD2,TGTGCCAGTAGAATCCTAGCGGGAAGGAACACCGGGGAGCTGTTTTTT,CASRILAGRNTGELFF
TRBJ2-1,.,TRBV20-1,TRBD2,TGCAGTGCTAGAAACCTAGCGGGAGGGGACAATGAGCAGTTCTTC,CSARNLAGGDNEQFF
TRBJ1-2,.,TRBV5-1,.,TGCGCCAGCAGCTTTTTAAACTATGGCTACACCTTC,CASSFLNYGYTF
TRBJ2-2,.,TRBV28,.,TGTGCCAGCAGCGCCCCGGGTACCGGGGAGCTGTTTTTT,CASSAPGTGELFF
TRBJ1-6,few,TRBV6-1,.,TGTGCCAGCAGTTCCCAGGGAAGTTCACCCCTCCACTTT,CASSSQGSSPLHF
TRBJ2-3,.,TRBV12-5,TRBD2,TGTGCTAGTGGTTTTCTGCTTGGGACTAGCGGGACCACAGATACGCAGTATTTT,CASGFLLGTSGTTDTQYF
TRBJ1-5,.,TRBV19,.,TGTGCCAGTAGTCGCAAGCCGACAGGACATGCCCTTAGCAATCAGCCCCAGCATTTT,CASSRKPTGHALSNQPQHF
TRBJ2-2,.,TRBV28,TRBD2,TGTGCCAGCAGTCTTCCCGGGGGGGGATCAGGGGAGCTGTTTTTT,CASSLPGGGSGELFF
TRBJ2-7,few,TRBV2,.,TGTGCCAGCAGACTCGAGGCGTACGAGCAGTACTTC,CASRLEAYEQYF
TRBJ2-2,.,TRBV5-1,.,TGCGCCAGCAGGCGGACCGTGAACACCGGGGAGCTGTTTTTT,CASRRTVNTGELFF
TRBJ1-2,few,TRBV24-1,.,TGTGCCACCAGTGATATCGGCTATGGCTACACCTTC,CATSDIGYGYTF
TRBJ1-5,few,TRBV6-5,.,TGTGCCAGCAGTTCCTTAGGCGATCAGCCCCAGCATTTT,CASSSLGDQPQHF
TRBJ2-7,.,TRBV20-1,TRBD2,TGCAGTGCTACTGGACGGGGACTAGCGGGTGGCGAGCAGTACTTC,CSATGRGLAGGEQYF
TRBJ1-1,few,TRBV6-1,.,TGTGCCAGCAGTGAAGGCCCTAAGGTAATGAACACTGAAGCTTTCTTT,CASSEGPKVMNTEAFF
TRBJ1-2,few,TRBV12-3/TRBV12-4,.,TGTGCCAGCAGTTTGGGTTCTGGCTACACCTTC,CASSLGSGYTF
TRBJ2-7,.,TRBV27,.,TGTGCCAGCAGTTCGGCAGGGCTCTCCTACGAGCAGTACTTC,CASSSAGLSYEQYF
TRBJ2-5,few,TRBV12-3/TRBV12-4,TRBD1,TGTGCCAGCATCCTCCGGACAGGGGGGCAAGAGACCCAGTACTTC,CASILRTGGQETQYF
TRBJ2-3,.,TRBV28,TRBD1,TGTGCCAGCAGTAAATGGGACAGGGAGGCAGATACGCAGTATTTT,CASSKWDREADTQYF
TRBJ2-2,few,TRBV28,.,TGTGCCAGCACCCCCTCGGGCGGGGTCACCGGGGAGCTGTTTTTT,CASTPSGGVTGELFF
TRBJ2-7,.,TRBV12-3/TRBV12-4,TRBD1,TGTGCCAGCAGTGGACAGGGATACGAGCAGTACTTC,CASSGQGYEQYF
TRBJ2-7,.,TRBV30,TRBD1,TGTGCCTGGAGTGTGTATGGACAGGCTCCCTACGAGCAGTACTTC,CAWSVYGQAPYEQYF
TRBJ1-2,.,TRBV11-3,.,TGTGCCAGCAGCTTGGACGGTCTGAACTATGGCTACACCTTC,CASSLDGLNYGYTF
TRBJ2-2,.,TRBV7-3,TRBD1,TGTGCCAGCAGCTCGGACAGGGGGAACACCGGGGAGCTGTTTTTT,CASSSDRGNTGELFF
TRBJ1-5,few,TRBV10-3,.,TGTGCCATCAGTGATCGGGGGGACACAAATCAGCCCCAGCATTTT,CAISDRGDTNQPQHF
TRBJ2-2,.,TRBV4-2,TRBD1,TGTGCCAGCAGCCCAAGACAGGGGTCTTTGGCCGGGGAGCTGTTTTTT,CASSPRQGSLAGELFF
TRBJ1-1,.,TRBV6-1,.,TGTGCCAGCAGTCCAGGGGTCATTGAGAACACTGAAGCTTTCTTT,CASSPGVIENTEAFF
TRBJ1-2,few,TRBV27,TRBD1,TGTGCCAGCAGCAAAAGGACAGGAGACTATGGCTACACCTTC,CASSKRTGDYGYTF
TRBJ1-5,.,TRBV4-1,.,TGCGCCAGCAGCCCTCCGGACACCGAGGGGAATCAGCCCCAGCATTTT,CASSPPDTEGNQPQHF
TRBJ2-3,.,TRBV18,TRBD2,TGTGCCAGCTCACAGTTAGCGGGGGCCCCCACAGATACGCAGTATTTT,CASSQLAGAPTDTQYF
TRBJ2-1,.,TRBV20-1,TRBD2,TGCAGTGCCTTGACTAGCAGTAACAATGAGCAGTTCTTC,CSALTSSNNEQFF
TRBJ2-1,.,TRBV20-1,.,TGCAGTGCTTCCGGTCGGCCGGGGGGCCCCTACAATGAGCAGTTCTTC,CSASGRPGGPYNEQFF
TRBJ1-1,few,TRBV6-2/TRBV6-3,.,TGTGCCAGCAGTTACACCCGGGCAAACACTGAAGCTTTCTTT,CASSYTRANTEAFF
TRBJ1-2,.,TRBV30,TRBD1,TGTGCCTGGAGTAAAGGACAGGGGGCTCTCGGCTACACCTTC,CAWSKGQGALGYTF
TRBJ1-1,few,TRBV10-3,.,TGTGCCATCAGTGAGGTTGGGATGAACACTGAAGCTTTCTTT,CAISEVGMNTEAFF
TRBJ2-1,.,TRBV6-1,TRBD1,TGTGCCGGCAGGGCGGACAGGGACGACCGGAATGATCAGTTCTTC,CAGRADRDDRNDQFF
TRBJ2-3,.,TRBV28,.,TGTGCCAGCAGTTTGGAGCCGAGCACAGATACGCAGTATTTT,CASSLEPSTDTQYF
TRBJ1-5,few,TRBV28,.,TGTGCCAGCAGTTTAGCCCGGTCGGATCAGCCCCAGCATTTT,CASSLARSDQPQHF
TRBJ2-7,.,TRBV20-1,TRBD1,TGCAGTGCGACACAGGGGGCGAGCTACGAGCAGTACTTC,CSATQGASYEQYF
TRBJ1-2,.,TRBV28,.,TGTGCCAGCAGTCCATCAGGGGCGGGGGGTAATGGCTACACCTTC,CASSPSGAGGNGYTF
TRBJ1-1,.,TRBV19,.,TGTGCCAGTAGTATCAAGGGGAGGGGCACTGAAGCTTTCTTT,CASSIKGRGTEAFF
TRBJ1-2,few,TRBV28,TRBD1,TGTGCCAGCAGTCAAGGGGGCTGGGGCTACACCTTC,CASSQGGWGYTF
TRBJ2-1,once,TRBV20-1,TRBD1,TGCAGTGCTAGAGATTATTCTGGGGACAGTGAGCAGTTCTTC,CSARDYSGDSEQFF
TRBJ2-7,.,TRBV12-3/TRBV12-4,TRBD2,TGTGCCAGCAGCACAGGCCTAGGGCAGAGCGGGAACGAGCAGTACTTC,CASSTGLGQSGNEQYF